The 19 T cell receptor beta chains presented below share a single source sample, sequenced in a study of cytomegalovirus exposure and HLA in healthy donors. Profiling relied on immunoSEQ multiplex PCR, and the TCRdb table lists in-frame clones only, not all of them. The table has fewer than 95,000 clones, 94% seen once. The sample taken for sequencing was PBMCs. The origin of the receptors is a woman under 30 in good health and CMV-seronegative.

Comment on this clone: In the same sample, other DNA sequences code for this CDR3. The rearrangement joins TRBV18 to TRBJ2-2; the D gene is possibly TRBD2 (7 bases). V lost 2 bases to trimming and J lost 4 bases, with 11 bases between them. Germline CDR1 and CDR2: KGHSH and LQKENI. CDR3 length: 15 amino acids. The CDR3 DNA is TGTGCCAGCTCACCATCGGGGGGCCCCACCGGGGAGCTGTTTTTT. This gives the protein CASSPSGGPTGELFF.

In nucleotides, the CDR3 is TGTGCCAGCAGCCGAGGGGGACCGGGTATGAATACGCAGTATTTT. It translates to CASSRGGPGMNTQYF. The gene calls are TRBV7-3 and TRBJ2-3; a possible D gene is TRBD1 (6 bases). This CDR3 region has 15 residues. Germline V gives CDR1 SGHTA, CDR2 FQGTGA. V lost 5 bases to trimming and J lost 7 bases, with 19 bases between them.

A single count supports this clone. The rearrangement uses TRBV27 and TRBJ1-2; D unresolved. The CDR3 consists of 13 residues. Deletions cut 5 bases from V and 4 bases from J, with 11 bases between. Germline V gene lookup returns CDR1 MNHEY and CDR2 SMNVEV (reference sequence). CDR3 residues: CASSREYGYGYTF. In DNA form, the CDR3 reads TGTGCCAGCAGTCGGGAGTACGGCTATGGCTACACCTTC.

CDR3 DNA: TGTGCCAGCAGCTTAGCTTACGAGCAGTACTTC. Residues: CASSLAYEQYF. The rearrangement links TRBV11-2 to TRBJ2-7, with D hard to call. In germline, CDR1 is SGHAT, CDR2 FQNNGV. The germline V and J ends were trimmed by 1 base and 4 bases, with 2 bases remaining between them. This CDR3 spans 11 amino acids.

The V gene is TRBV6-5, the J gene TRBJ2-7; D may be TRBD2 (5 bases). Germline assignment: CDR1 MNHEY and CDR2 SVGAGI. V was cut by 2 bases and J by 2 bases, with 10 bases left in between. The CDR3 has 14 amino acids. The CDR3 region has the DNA TGTGCCAGCAGTTACGAGGGTTGGGCCTACGAGCAGTACTTC. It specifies CASSYEGWAYEQYF.

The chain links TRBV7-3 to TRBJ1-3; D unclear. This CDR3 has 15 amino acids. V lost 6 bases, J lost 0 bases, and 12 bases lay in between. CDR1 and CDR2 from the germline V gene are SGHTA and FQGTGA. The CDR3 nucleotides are TGTGCCAGCAGTCTGGCCGCCGTCTCTGGAAACACCATATATTTT. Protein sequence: CASSLAAVSGNTIYF.

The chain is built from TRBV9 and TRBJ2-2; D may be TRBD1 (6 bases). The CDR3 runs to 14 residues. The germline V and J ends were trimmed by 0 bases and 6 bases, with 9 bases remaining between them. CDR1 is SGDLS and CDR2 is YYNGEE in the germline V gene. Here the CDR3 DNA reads TGTGCCAGCAGCGTAGGGGCAGGGGCCGGGGAGCTGTTTTTT. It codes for CASSVGAGAGELFF.

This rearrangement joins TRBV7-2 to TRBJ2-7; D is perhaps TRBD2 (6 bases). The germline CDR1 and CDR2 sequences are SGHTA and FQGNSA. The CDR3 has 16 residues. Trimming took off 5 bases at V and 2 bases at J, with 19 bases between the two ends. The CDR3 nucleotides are TGTGCCAGCAGCCAAGCCCCAGGCGGGACCACCTACGAGCAGTACTTC. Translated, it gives CASSQAPGGTTYEQYF.

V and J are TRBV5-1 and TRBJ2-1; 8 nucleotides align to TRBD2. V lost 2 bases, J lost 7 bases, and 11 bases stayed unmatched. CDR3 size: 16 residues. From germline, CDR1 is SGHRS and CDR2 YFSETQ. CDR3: CASSLRGRGAVNEQFF. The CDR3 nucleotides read TGCGCCAGCAGCTTACGGGGGCGGGGGGCGGTGAATGAGCAGTTCTTC. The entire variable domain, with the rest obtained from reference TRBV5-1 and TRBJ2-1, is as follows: KAGVTQTPRYLIKTRGQQVTLSCSPISGHRSVSWYQQTPGQGLQFLFEYFSETQRNKGNFPGRFSGRQFSNSRSEMNVSTLELGDSALYLCASSLRGRGAVNEQFFGPGTRLTVL.

CDR3 DNA sequence: TGTGCCAGCAGTAGCGGGGGGCTAACCCACGAGCAGTACTTC. It is translated as CASSSGGLTHEQYF. This rearrangement joins TRBV28 to TRBJ2-7, with 9 bases identical to TRBD2. This CDR3 has 14 residues. V shed 5 bases and J 5 bases; nucleotides not matched to a gene: 7. Germline values: CDR1 MDHEN, CDR2 SYDVKM.

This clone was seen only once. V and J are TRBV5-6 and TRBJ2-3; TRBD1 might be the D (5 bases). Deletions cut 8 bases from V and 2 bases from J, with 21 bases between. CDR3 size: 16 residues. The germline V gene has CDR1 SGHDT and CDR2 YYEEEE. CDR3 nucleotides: TGTGCCAGAGTGGGGCGGCGCGGATTACTCACAGATACGCAGTATTTT. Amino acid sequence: CARVGRRGLLTDTQYF.

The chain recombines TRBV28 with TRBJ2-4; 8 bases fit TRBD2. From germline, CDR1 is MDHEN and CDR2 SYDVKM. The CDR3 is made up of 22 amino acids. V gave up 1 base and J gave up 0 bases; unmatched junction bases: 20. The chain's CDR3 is CASSLLEGGSGETLLAKNIQYF. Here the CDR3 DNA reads TGTGCCAGCAGTTTATTGGAGGGTGGTAGCGGGGAAACTTTACTAGCCAAAAACATTCAGTACTTC.

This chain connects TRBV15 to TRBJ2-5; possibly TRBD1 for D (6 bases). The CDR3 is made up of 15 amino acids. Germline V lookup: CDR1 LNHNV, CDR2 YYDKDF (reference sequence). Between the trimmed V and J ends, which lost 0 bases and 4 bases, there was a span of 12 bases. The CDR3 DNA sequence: TGTGCCACCAGCAGAGATACAAGGGGGACAGAGACCCAGTACTTC. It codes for CATSRDTRGTETQYF.

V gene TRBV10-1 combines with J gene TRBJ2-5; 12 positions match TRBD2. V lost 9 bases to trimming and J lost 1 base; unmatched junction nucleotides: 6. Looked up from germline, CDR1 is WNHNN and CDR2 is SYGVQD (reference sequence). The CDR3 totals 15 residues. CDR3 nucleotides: TGCGCCAGGAGAAGACTAGCGGGGGCCCAAGAGACCCAGTACTTC. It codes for CARRRLAGAQETQYF.

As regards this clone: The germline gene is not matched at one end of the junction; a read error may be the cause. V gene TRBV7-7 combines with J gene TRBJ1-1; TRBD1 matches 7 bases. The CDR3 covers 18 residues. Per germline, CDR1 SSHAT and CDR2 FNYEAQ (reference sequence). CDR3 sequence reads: CASSLPGGLPRGITEAFF. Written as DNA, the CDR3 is TGTGCTAGCAGCTTACCTGGTGGGCTCCCCAGGGGGATTACTGAAGCTTTCTTT.

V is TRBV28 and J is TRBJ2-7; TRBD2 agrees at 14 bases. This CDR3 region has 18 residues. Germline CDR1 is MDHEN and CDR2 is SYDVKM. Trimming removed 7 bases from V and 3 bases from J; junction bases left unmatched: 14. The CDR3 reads CASTRGQRLAGGLYEQYF. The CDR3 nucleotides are TGTGCCAGCACTAGGGGCCAGAGACTAGCGGGGGGGCTCTACGAGCAGTACTTC.

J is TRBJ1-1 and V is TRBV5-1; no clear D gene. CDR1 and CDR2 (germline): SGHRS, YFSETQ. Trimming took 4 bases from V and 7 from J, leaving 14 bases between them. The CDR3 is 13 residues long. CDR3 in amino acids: CASSGETLGEAFF. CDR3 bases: TGCGCCAGCAGCGGGGAGACCCTCGGTGAAGCTTTCTTT.

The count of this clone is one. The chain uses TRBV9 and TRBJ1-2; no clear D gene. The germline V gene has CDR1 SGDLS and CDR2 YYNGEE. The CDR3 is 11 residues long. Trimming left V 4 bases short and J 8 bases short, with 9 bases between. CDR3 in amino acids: CASSLAGGYTF. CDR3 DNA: TGTGCCAGCAGCCTAGCCGGGGGCTACACCTTC.

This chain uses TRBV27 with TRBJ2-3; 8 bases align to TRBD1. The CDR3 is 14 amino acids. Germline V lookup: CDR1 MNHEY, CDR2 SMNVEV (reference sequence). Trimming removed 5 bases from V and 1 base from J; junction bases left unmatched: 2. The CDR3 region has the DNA TGTGCCAGCAGTCTGGGACAGGGCACAGATACGCAGTATTTT. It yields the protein CASSLGQGTDTQYF.